These T cell receptor beta chains were read from a single sample in a study of blood T cell repertoires in COVID-19. The method was immunoSEQ multiplex PCR; TCRdb's version includes in-frame clones alone and lacks a portion of them. The top ten hold just over 7% of the sample, which has some 250,000 clones, about nine tenths seen once. The source material was peripheral blood. Receptor source: a man between 60 and 75 years old who had recovered from COVID-19. The CDR3 runs from the conserved cysteine through the conserved F or W. D genes are given only for firm matches. Size values are once, few and many counts, or a class for expanded clones, and some rows have none.

TGTGCCAGCAATCCAGGGACTGGGGCCAACGTCCTGACTTTC	CASNPGTGANVLTF	NA	TRBV6-5	TRBJ2-6	NA
TGTGCCAGCAGCTTGGCCCCCCTAGCGGGTTCTAGCACAGATACGCAGTATTTT	CASSLAPLAGSSTDTQYF	TRBD2	TRBV5-5	TRBJ2-3	NA
TGTGCCAGCAGCTTAGGGACTAGCTCCACAGATACGCAGTATTTT	CASSLGTSSTDTQYF	TRBD2	TRBV11-2	TRBJ2-3	NA
TGTGCCAGCAGTGAATGGGCTCTTTCGGTGTCAAGTGAAGCTTTCTTT	CASSEWALSVSSEAFF	NA	TRBV6-1	TRBJ1-1	NA
TGCAGTGCTACTGAAGGGAGCACCGGGGAGCTGTTTTTT	CSATEGSTGELFF	NA	TRBV20-1	TRBJ2-2	NA
TGTGCCAGCCAGCGGGGGCCCGGACCCTCCTACAATGAGCAGTTCTTC	CASQRGPGPSYNEQFF	TRBD2	TRBV24-1	TRBJ2-1	NA
TGTGCCAGCAGCAAAGCGGGACAGGGGGGAGATCAGCCCCAGCATTTT	CASSKAGQGGDQPQHF	NA	TRBV21-1	TRBJ1-5	NA
TGTGCCACGAGAGCGTCGGTCGGGACAGCCTCTGGAAACACCATATATTTT	CATRASVGTASGNTIYF	TRBD1	TRBV19	TRBJ1-3	once
TGTGCCAGCAGCTTACAACAGGGGGTAGGTCAGCCCCAGCATTTT	CASSLQQGVGQPQHF	TRBD1	TRBV7-2	TRBJ1-5	NA
TGTGCCAGCAGCTTAGTCGGGGGCACTGAAGCTTTCTTT	CASSLVGGTEAFF	NA	TRBV11-2	TRBJ1-1	NA
TGCGCCAGCAGCTCCCTGGGTAGCGGGGCAAAAGAGACCCAGTACTTC	CASSSLGSGAKETQYF	TRBD2	TRBV5-1	TRBJ2-5	once
TGCGCCAGCAGACCGGGAGGTCCAAACACTGAAGCTTTCTTT	CASRPGGPNTEAFF	NA	TRBV5-1	TRBJ1-1	once
TGTGCCAGCAGTTACGTGCCGGTATCGTCGTTCTTC	CASSYVPVSSFF	NA	TRBV6-5	TRBJ2-1	NA
TGCGCCTCACGGCGGACAGACTACAATGAGCAGTTCTTC	CASRRTDYNEQFF	NA	TRBV5-1	TRBJ2-1	NA
TGTGCCAGCAGCGACCCCAGGGGGCAGGAGACCCAGTACTTC	CASSDPRGQETQYF	TRBD1	TRBV7-8	TRBJ2-5	once
TGTGCCACCAGCAGACCGGGGGACAGGGAGCCCCGAAATGAGCAGTTCTTC	CATSRPGDREPRNEQFF	TRBD1	TRBV15	TRBJ2-1	NA
TGTGCCAGCAGTTATGCAGGGGAAGGGTATGGCTACACCTTC	CASSYAGEGYGYTF	NA	TRBV6-6	TRBJ1-2	NA
TGTGCCAGCAGTTACGGGGCGGACGAGCAGTACTTC	CASSYGADEQYF	NA	TRBV6-5	TRBJ2-7	NA
TGTGCCAGCAGTCTCAGAGGACAGCCCCAGCATTTT	CASSLRGQPQHF	NA	TRBV28	TRBJ1-5	once
TGTGCCAGTCAACCCGGACAGGGGGCAGCTGAAGCTTTCTTT	CASQPGQGAAEAFF	TRBD1	TRBV27	TRBJ1-1	NA
TGTGCCAGCAGCTCCATAGCGGGGGGCCTGGGAGATACGCAGTATTTT	CASSSIAGGLGDTQYF	TRBD2	TRBV7-9	TRBJ2-3	NA
TGTGCCAGCAGCTGGGACAGGGGGCGGAGGTATAGCAATCAGCCCCAGCATTTT	CASSWDRGRRYSNQPQHF	TRBD1	TRBV7-2	TRBJ1-5	NA
TGTGCCAGTAGTTTCCCCCGGACAGGGGGCCAAGAGACCCAGTACTTC	CASSFPRTGGQETQYF	TRBD1	TRBV19	TRBJ2-5	few
TGTGCCAGCCTCGGGCTAGCATCCTACGAGCAGTACTTC	CASLGLASYEQYF	NA	TRBV7-2	TRBJ2-7	once
TGCGCCAGCAGCCCATTGGCGGGGCAGCCCCAGCATTTT	CASSPLAGQPQHF	NA	TRBV4-1	TRBJ1-5	once
TGCGCCAGCAGCTTCTCGAGCGGGGGGTATTCAGCCAAAAACATTCAGTACTTC	CASSFSSGGYSAKNIQYF	TRBD2	TRBV5-1	TRBJ2-4	NA
TGTGCCAGCAGCGTAGGGGAGTCCGTCGCGAATGGCTACACCTTC	CASSVGESVANGYTF	NA	TRBV9	TRBJ1-2	few
TGTGCCAGCAGGATCGACAGGAGTAATTCACCCCTCCACTTT	CASRIDRSNSPLHF	NA	TRBV6-5	TRBJ1-6	NA
TGTGCCAGCAGTGGGGGCCTAGACGGCGGGGGAGGAGAGACCCAGTACTTC	CASSGGLDGGGGETQYF	TRBD2	TRBV2	TRBJ2-5	NA
TGTGCCAGCAGCCAAACAGACTATGGCTACACCTTC	CASSQTDYGYTF	NA	TRBV3-1/TRBV3-2	TRBJ1-2	NA
TGTGCCAGTAGTATCCCTTCGGAGACAGCCAATCAGCCCCAGCATTTT	CASSIPSETANQPQHF	NA	TRBV19	TRBJ1-5	NA
TGTGCCAGTAGTACGGGAAGGGGAGGGGACTTTTATAGCAATCAGCCCCAGCATTTT	CASSTGRGGDFYSNQPQHF	NA	TRBV19	TRBJ1-5	NA
TGTGCCAGTAGTACCACGACTCCAGCGGGGGATACGCAGTATTTT	CASSTTTPAGDTQYF	TRBD2	TRBV19	TRBJ2-3	NA
TGTGCCAGCAGCGTAGATGCGGGGGGGCCGGAATACGAGCAGTACTTC	CASSVDAGGPEYEQYF	TRBD2	TRBV9	TRBJ2-7	NA
TGTGCCAGCACAACAGGGACCCCTCAGCCCCAGCATTTT	CASTTGTPQPQHF	NA	TRBV2	TRBJ1-5	NA
TGTGCCTGGAGGGAAGTAAACGGGGACACCATATATTTT	CAWREVNGDTIYF	NA	TRBV30	TRBJ1-3	NA
TGTGCCAGCAATAGGGCTAGCGGGGGCGCAACGCAGTATTTT	CASNRASGGATQYF	TRBD2	TRBV9	TRBJ2-3	NA
TGCAGCGTCCATAACAGGGGTAACTATGGCTACACCTTC	CSVHNRGNYGYTF	TRBD1	TRBV29-1	TRBJ1-2	NA
TGCGCCAGCAGCCAAGCTAAGGTAGGGGCTGGAGATACGCAGTATTTT	CASSQAKVGAGDTQYF	NA	TRBV4-1	TRBJ2-3	NA
TGCGCCAGCAGCTTAACTAGCGCCGGTGAGGATACGCAGTATTTT	CASSLTSAGEDTQYF	TRBD2	TRBV5-1	TRBJ2-3	NA
TGTGCCATCAGTGTTACTAGCGGGGAGAGCACAGATACGCAGTATTTT	CAISVTSGESTDTQYF	TRBD2	TRBV10-3	TRBJ2-3	NA
TGTGCCACCAGTGATTTGGGGACTAGCGGGGGTGCAGATACGCAGTATTTT	CATSDLGTSGGADTQYF	TRBD2	TRBV24-1	TRBJ2-3	NA
TGTGCCAGCAGTGAGGGCTCTGCGGGTCACCCCGAGCAGTTCTTC	CASSEGSAGHPEQFF	NA	TRBV2	TRBJ2-1	NA
TGTGCTAGTGGGCCTATTAATTCACCCCTCCACTTT	CASGPINSPLHF	NA	TRBV12-5	TRBJ1-6	NA
TGTGCCAGTAGTTTACAACAGGGGGAAGCTTTCTTT	CASSLQQGEAFF	TRBD1	TRBV19	TRBJ1-1	NA
TGCGCCAGCAGCCCCCTAGCGGGGGGGCGAGATACGCAGTATTTT	CASSPLAGGRDTQYF	TRBD2	TRBV4-1	TRBJ2-3	NA
TGTGCCAGCAGTGAAACCAGGCAGCCAGGCTACACCTTC	CASSETRQPGYTF	NA	TRBV2	TRBJ1-2	NA
TGTGCCAGCAGTTACTCGAGCGCAGATTCACCCCTCCACTTT	CASSYSSADSPLHF	NA	TRBV6-5	TRBJ1-6	NA
TGCGCCAGCAGCTTTGACAGGGTGGGCTCTGGCTACACCTTC	CASSFDRVGSGYTF	TRBD1	TRBV5-1	TRBJ1-2	NA
TGTGCCACGACGTTACAGGGATTCGGCTCACCCCTCCACTTT	CATTLQGFGSPLHF	NA	TRBV19	TRBJ1-6	NA
TGTGCCAGTAAAAAGGGACAGACGATCAACACAGATACGCAGTATTTT	CASKKGQTINTDTQYF	TRBD1	TRBV19	TRBJ2-3	NA
TGTGCCAGCAGCCTTTCCGGGACAGGGGACTATGGCTACACCTTC	CASSLSGTGDYGYTF	TRBD1	TRBV28	TRBJ1-2	NA
TGTGCCAGCAGCACCCAGGGTTCCGAGCAGTACTTC	CASSTQGSEQYF	NA	TRBV5-6	TRBJ2-7	once
TGTGCCAGTAGTATAGGTCTAACAGGGTTAAGCGATCAGCCCCAGCATTTT	CASSIGLTGLSDQPQHF	NA	TRBV19	TRBJ1-5	NA
TGTGCCTGGGAGGTGGGTACAGATACGCAGTATTTT	CAWEVGTDTQYF	NA	TRBV30	TRBJ2-3	once
TGTGCCAGCAGCTTACAGTCAGGGAGGGGCAATCAGCCCCAGCATTTT	CASSLQSGRGNQPQHF	NA	TRBV7-9	TRBJ1-5	NA
TGTGCCAGCAGCCTACGGGGGGCGACAGATACGCAGTATTTT	CASSLRGATDTQYF	NA	TRBV3-1/TRBV3-2	TRBJ2-3	NA
TGTGCCAGCAAAAGGGGGAGCAATGGTCTCTACACCTTC	CASKRGSNGLYTF	NA	TRBV12-3/TRBV12-4	TRBJ1-2	NA
TGCGCCAGCAGCTTGGGACAGGGAGTTTACACTGAAGCTTTCTTT	CASSLGQGVYTEAFF	TRBD1	TRBV5-1	TRBJ1-1	NA